The clone carrying this T cell receptor beta chain was observed a few times. Its antigen is as yet unknown. The PCR employed 60 Vbeta primers together with 13 Jbeta primers. The data were produced by immunoSEQ multiplex PCR, yet TCRdb's version contains in-frame clones alone and is incomplete. Counted here are over 110,000 clones, approximately 83% occurring once; the ten biggest clones make up around 2.4%. These data come from a study of cytomegalovirus exposure and HLA in healthy donors. Study outcomes and limitations: Available immune exposure information was restricted to CMV serostatus only.

The V gene lost 4 bases and the J gene lost 1 base, with 15 bases spanning the gap. This CDR3 is 17 amino acids long. Germline-derived CDR1 and CDR2 are SGHDT and YYEEEE. Sample: PBMCs. The J gene is TRBJ2-6, the V gene TRBV5-6; D might be TRBD2 (6 bases). The source of this sequence is a male donor in good health and CMV-seronegative. Here the CDR3 DNA reads TGTGCCAGCAGCCCACTCCCGGGGAGGTCTGGGGCCAACGTCCTGACTTTC. Encoded protein: CASSPLPGRSGANVLTF.